This T cell receptor (beta chain) was captured in a study of technical replicates of blood from a few donors. This clone was found a few times. Only in-frame clones appear in the TCRdb table, and some are missing; sequencing was by immunoSEQ multiplex PCR. The sample has tens of thousands of clones, around 92% seen once. The TCR originated in a human donor in good health. Some clones in this sample may be carry-over from other donors' samples. Input material: PBMCs.

The CDR3 reads CSVGQGANTEAFF. CDR3 bases: TGCAGCGTTGGACAGGGGGCGAACACTGAAGCTTTCTTT. The chain combines TRBV29-1 with TRBJ1-1; 10 nucleotides align to TRBD1. The trim removed 4 bases at V and 1 base at J, leaving 0 bases unmatched. The length of the CDR3 is 13 residues. Looked up from germline, CDR1 is SQVTM and CDR2 is ANQGSEA.